This T cell receptor beta chain originates from a study of T cells expressing NK-cell markers. Study-level findings and limits: Clarity on HCMV specificity was lacking for the expanded NKG2C+ T cell clones.

This CDR3 is 15 amino acids long. Germline CDR1 and CDR2: WSHSY and SAAADI. Using the 5' RACE reads, TCRdb records one entry per CDR3 protein without DNA. This table holds about 460,000 distinct CDR3 sequences. Comment on this clonotype: What it binds is unknown.

The chain links TRBV10-2 to TRBJ2-3; TCRdb gives TRBD1 as the D gene, but with no DNA this cannot be confirmed. Sample: blood T cells: a sorted CD56 or NKG2C T cell subset, CD4+ or CD8+ T cells, or bulk PBMC T cells (not recorded which). This receptor was identified in a woman aged 45-59 years in good health. The CDR3 is CASSEAGRPGDTQYF.